Below, 2 T cell receptor beta chains from the same sample are listed, as sequenced in a study of blood T cell repertoires in COVID-19. Clones were sequenced by immunoSEQ multiplex PCR, and TCRdb holds only the in-frame ones, with some missing. The profile shows over 30,000 clones, roughly 88% of them singletons. The sample taken for sequencing was peripheral blood. Source of these receptors: a man between 70 and 80 years old with active or convalescent COVID-19.

The V and J genes are TRBV11-2 and TRBJ1-1, with TRBD1 as a possible D gene (6 bases). The CDR3 loop spans 13 amino acids. CDR1 is SGHAT, CDR2 FQNNGV, per germline. V was shortened by 1 base and J by 10 bases, with 13 bases between the two germline ends. This CDR3 is CASSLVAGATAFF. The CDR3 nucleotides are TGTGCCAGCAGCTTAGTGGCAGGGGCGACAGCTTTCTTT.

This chain joins TRBV2 and TRBJ2-1, with TRBD2 as a possible D gene (6 bases). Germline-derived CDR1 and CDR2 are SNHLY and FYNNEI. CDR3 length equals 15 residues. Trimming left V 4 bases short and J 9 bases short, with 19 bases between. The CDR3: CASSGRSGYSPEQFF. CDR3 coding DNA: TGTGCCAGCAGTGGACGTAGCGGCTACTCCCCTGAGCAGTTCTTC.